The 32 T cell receptor beta chains in this list originate from one sample, sequenced in a study of T cells after yellow fever vaccination. TCRdb independently ran MiXCR on the 5' RACE reads; one entry per CDR3 protein. The data contain around 310,000 distinct CDR3 sequences, 8.7% of them singletons. The sample here was PBMCs, taken on the day of the first yellow fever vaccination. These receptors all stem from a young man who received the YFV17D yellow fever vaccine.

The chain uses TRBV6-4 and TRBJ2-5; 7 bases are a match to TRBD1. J gave up 5 bases and V 10 bases, and 10 bases lay outside the gene matches. Germline V gives CDR1 MRHNA, CDR2 SNTAGT. This CDR3 region has 13 residues. The DNA of the CDR3 is TGTGCCACCGGATCCGGACAGGTTGAGACCCAGTACTTC. Protein product: CATGSGQVETQYF.

This chain joins TRBV4-3 and TRBJ2-4; D not resolved. CDR3 length: 13 residues. The germline V gene has CDR1 LGHNA and CDR2 YSLEER. The V end lost 0 bases, the J end lost 6 bases, and 6 bases lay between the germline ends. The CDR3 DNA reads as TGCGCCAGCAGCCAAGATCAGCTAAACATTCAGTACTTC. Amino acid sequence: CASSQDQLNIQYF.

Regarding this clonotype: A clone one base away is much larger, so this may be a read error. This sequence joins TRBV6-5 and TRBJ2-6; D gene unclear. The germline V gene encodes CDR1 MNHEY and CDR2 SVGAGI. The CDR3 has 15 residues. CDR3: CASSYSASGDNVLTF. As DNA, the CDR3 is TGTGCCAGCAGTTACAGCGCCTCTGGGGACAACGTCCTGACTTTC.

This clonotype came up many times. The chain uses TRBV7-2 and TRBJ2-7, with 8 bases matching TRBD1. Germline-derived CDR1 and CDR2 are SGHTA and FQGNSA. This CDR3 spans 15 amino acids. Trimming took 0 bases from V and 6 from J; bases not matched to a gene: 7. The CDR3 DNA follows: TGTGCCAGCAGCTTAGCGCAGCGGACAGGGTTCGAGCAGTACTTC. Amino acid sequence: CASSLAQRTGFEQYF. Filled out from reference TRBV7-2 and TRBJ2-7, the complete variable domain reads GAGVSQSPSNKVTEKGKDVELRCDPISGHTALYWYRQSLGQGLEFLIYFQGNSAPDKSGLPSDRFSAERTGGSVSTLTIQRTQQEDSAVYLCASSLAQRTGFEQYFGPGTRLTVT.

This clonotype was seen once. Relative to the germline gene, one junction end is altered; a read error may explain this. The gene calls are TRBV3-1 and TRBJ2-7; D assignment may be TRBD1 or TRBD2 (5 bases each). This CDR3 is built from 15 residues. Germline V lookup: CDR1 LGHDT, CDR2 YNNKEL (reference sequence). The CDR3 is CASSQDGTGKSELYF. The DNA of the CDR3 is TGTGCCAGCAGCCAAGACGGGACCGGGAAGTCCGAGCTGTACTTC.

This clonotype showed up just a few times. The chain couples TRBV7-9 to TRBJ2-7, with D possibly being TRBD2 (5 bases). Germline CDR1 is SEHNR and CDR2 is FQNEAQ (reference sequence). V was clipped by 1 base and J by 3 bases, with 7 bases between them. The CDR3 runs to 13 residues. The CDR3 DNA reads as TGTGCCAGCAGCTTAGGAGAGGGCTACGAGCAGTACTTC. Translation: CASSLGEGYEQYF.

At least ten counts were recorded for this clonotype. The chain has TRBV4-2 and TRBJ2-7; 13 nucleotides agree with TRBD2. With V trimmed by 3 bases and J by 4 bases, 3 bases remained unmatched. The CDR3 has 15 residues. Per the germline V gene, CDR1 is LGHNA and CDR2 is YNFKEQ. The CDR3: CASSQETSGGYEQYF. Here the CDR3 DNA reads TGTGCCAGCAGCCAGGAGACTAGCGGGGGGTACGAGCAGTACTTC.

This sequence joins TRBV2 and TRBJ2-7; D gene ambiguous. Germline V lookup: CDR1 SNHLY, CDR2 FYNNEI. The CDR3 contains 15 residues. V was clipped by 1 base and J by 5 bases, with 15 bases between them. CDR3 sequence reads: CASSEGITRSHEQYV. CDR3 in DNA: TGTGCCAGCAGTGAAGGGATAACGCGCTCGCACGAGCAGTACGTC.

V gene TRBV4-3 combines with J gene TRBJ1-2; D gene unclear. Trimming cost V 2 bases and J 7 bases, with 14 bases left between them. Looked up from germline, CDR1 is LGHNA and CDR2 is YSLEER. This CDR3 spans 14 amino acids. The DNA for the CDR3 is TGCGCCAGCAGCCAAAGCGTTACGGGGAGTGGCTACACCTTC. This translates into CASSQSVTGSGYTF.

This clonotype was seen many times. The J gene is TRBJ1-2, the V gene TRBV14; D gene unclear. This CDR3 has 12 amino acids. V was trimmed by 6 bases and J by 2 bases, leaving 7 bases between them. CDR1 and CDR2 (germline): SGHDN, FVKESK. This chain's CDR3 is CASSSGNYGYTF. CDR3 sequence (DNA): TGTGCCAGCAGTTCCGGGAACTATGGCTACACCTTC.

This clonotype showed up many times. The V gene is TRBV5-1, the J gene TRBJ2-7; the match to TRBD2 covers 14 bases. The germline V gene encodes CDR1 SGHRS and CDR2 YFSETQ. The J segment lost 4 bases and the V segment lost 4 bases, leaving 1 base of the junction unmatched. The CDR3 runs 14 residues. The CDR3 region has the DNA TGCGCCAGCAGCCGACTAGCGGGGGGGTACGAGCAGTACGTC. Translated: CASSRLAGGYEQYV.

This clonotype was counted only a few times. This chain joins TRBV4-1 and TRBJ2-5, with D maybe TRBD1 (6 bases). V dropped 1 base and J dropped 3 bases, with 21 bases sitting between them. This CDR3 region has 18 residues. Looked up from germline, CDR1 is MGHRA and CDR2 is YSYEKL. DNA for the CDR3: TGCGCCAGCAGCCAAGGGGGTTCAGGGGCCCGAAAGAAAGAGACCCAGTACTTC. This translates into CASSQGGSGARKKETQYF.

The rearrangement links TRBV7-9 to TRBJ1-2; 12 nucleotides line up with TRBD1. With V trimmed by 5 bases and J by 7 bases, 11 bases remained unmatched. This CDR3 spans 16 amino acids. The germline CDR1 and CDR2 sequences are SEHNR and FQNEAQ (reference sequence). The CDR3 DNA reads as TGTGCCAGCAGCACCTTACCCGGGACAGGGGGCTCTGGCTACACCTTC. Its protein product is CASSTLPGTGGSGYTF.

About this clonotype itself: At one end the junction does not follow the germline gene, possibly because of a read error. CDR3 amino acids: CASSLVGQSNEKLSF. CDR3 bases: TGTGCCAGCAGCTTAGTCGGGCAGTCTAATGAAAAACTGTCTTTT. This sequence joins TRBV7-2 and TRBJ1-4; no clear D gene. CDR3 length: 15 amino acids. Germline values: CDR1 SGHTA, CDR2 FQGNSA.

The V gene is TRBV7-3, the J gene TRBJ1-2; 7 nucleotides line up with TRBD1. With V trimmed by 2 bases and J by 4 bases, 7 bases remained unmatched. Germline V gives CDR1 SGHTA, CDR2 FQGTGA. The CDR3 totals 15 residues. The CDR3 protein is CASSLHPGDSYGYTF. As DNA, the CDR3 is TGTGCCAGCAGCTTACATCCAGGGGACAGCTATGGCTACACCTTC. Full variable domain (rest looked up from reference TRBV7-3 and TRBJ1-2): GAGVSQTPSNKVTEKGKYVELRCDPISGHTALYWYRQSLGQGPEFLIYFQGTGAADDSGLPNDRFFAVRPEGSVSTLKIQRTERGDSAVYLCASSLHPGDSYGYTFGSGTRLTVV.

This chain links TRBV28 with TRBJ1-6; D possibly corresponds to TRBD1 (5 bases). CDR3 length: 15 residues. Germline V lookup: CDR1 MDHEN, CDR2 SYDVKM. Trimming left V 7 bases short and J 7 bases short, with 17 bases between. The CDR3 DNA reads as TGTGCCAGCACCTCCGAGGGGCTTGGGAATTCACCCCTCCACTTT. This codes for CASTSEGLGNSPLHF.

This clonotype was recorded many times. The gene calls are TRBV28 and TRBJ2-3; D unresolved. Trimming took off 6 bases at V and 3 bases at J, with 10 bases between the two ends. This CDR3 spans 13 amino acids. The germline CDR1 and CDR2 sequences are MDHEN and SYDVKM. The chain's CDR3 is CASSPPVTDTQYF. In DNA, the CDR3 is TGTGCCAGCAGCCCCCCTGTGACAGATACGCAGTATTTT.

This clonotype appeared a few times. The gene calls are TRBV4-3 and TRBJ1-2; 8 positions match TRBD1. Trimming at V came to 0 bases and at J to 2 bases, leaving 5 bases not matched to a gene. The germline CDR1 and CDR2 sequences are LGHNA and YSLEER. The CDR3 runs 16 residues. CDR3 nucleotides: TGCGCCAGCAGCCAAGAAGTGGGACAGGTGAACTATGGCTACACCTTC. Translating it yields CASSQEVGQVNYGYTF.

The gene calls are TRBV5-5 and TRBJ1-6; D unresolved. Germline V gene lookup returns CDR1 SGHKS and CDR2 YYEKEE (reference sequence). The CDR3 contains 13 residues. The V and J ends lost 2 bases and 8 bases respectively, with 8 bases between them. The CDR3 DNA sequence: TGTGCCAGCAGCTTCGGTGTAGATTCACCCCTCCACTTT. This codes for CASSFGVDSPLHF.

This clonotype has a handful of counts. The CDR3 sequence: CASSAGGTNYGYTF. The CDR3 nucleotides read TGTGCCAGCAGTGCCGGGGGCACTAACTATGGCTACACCTTC. The V and J genes are TRBV25-1 and TRBJ1-2; maybe TRBD1 (6 bases). CDR3 length: 14 amino acids. The germline gives CDR1 MGHDK, CDR2 SYGVNS. V gave up 4 bases and J gave up 0 bases, with 9 bases separating them.

This clonotype was observed a few times. The chain recombines TRBV5-1 with TRBJ1-1; D unclear. V lost 0 bases and J lost 2, with 5 bases in between. The CDR3 spans 13 residues. CDR1 SGHRS and CDR2 YFSETQ come from the germline V gene. Here the CDR3 reads CASSLGDNTEAFF. DNA for the CDR3: TGCGCCAGCAGCTTGGGGGATAACACTGAAGCTTTCTTT. Based on the CDR3 plus reference TRBV5-1 and TRBJ1-1, the full variable domain is KAGVTQTPRYLIKTRGQQVTLSCSPISGHRSVSWYQQTPGQGLQFLFEYFSETQRNKGNFPGRFSGRQFSNSRSEMNVSTLELGDSALYLCASSLGDNTEAFFGQGTRLTVV.

This chain joins TRBV2 and TRBJ2-7; a weak D match, TRBD2 (6 bases). Trimming stripped 3 bases from V and 3 bases from J, with 12 bases between. Germline V lookup: CDR1 SNHLY, CDR2 FYNNEI. The CDR3 loop spans 14 amino acids. In nucleotides, the CDR3 is TGTGCCAGCAGTGACCTAGGGGAGGTCTACGAGCAGTACGTC. Translating gives CASSDLGEVYEQYV.

The sample holds a few counts of this clonotype. In nucleotides, the CDR3 is TGTGCCAGCAGTGACAGACAGGGTCGGGAGACCCAGTACTTC. This codes for CASSDRQGRETQYF. This rearrangement joins TRBV6-2 or TRBV6-3 to TRBJ2-5; 7 bases agree with TRBD1. The CDR3 totals 14 residues. The germline V gene has CDR1 MNHEY and CDR2 SVGEGT. The V and J ends lost 5 bases and 5 bases, in that order; junction bases with no gene match: 8.

The rearrangement uses TRBV6-5 and TRBJ1-2; D remains ambiguous. V was trimmed by 2 bases and J by 1 base, leaving 14 bases between them. The germline V gene encodes CDR1 MNHEY and CDR2 SVGAGI. The CDR3 totals 16 residues. CDR3 loop: CASSYGDGLVNYGYTF. The CDR3 bases are TGTGCCAGCAGTTACGGCGACGGACTCGTTAACTATGGCTACACCTTC.

This clonotype has just a few counts. J is TRBJ2-1 and V is TRBV20-1; D tentatively reads TRBD1 or TRBD2 (6 bases each). From germline, CDR1 is DFQATT and CDR2 SNEGSKA (reference sequence). Trimming removed 5 bases from V and 10 bases from J, with 15 bases in between. The CDR3 loop spans 12 amino acids. The CDR3 DNA sequence: TGCAGTGCTGACCGGGGGACACGGGAGCAGTTCTTC. Translated: CSADRGTREQFF.

The table lists this clonotype with a few counts. The genes are TRBV5-1 and TRBJ1-2, with 7 bases lining up with TRBD1. There are 17 residues in the CDR3. Germline CDR1 is SGHRS and CDR2 is YFSETQ. The V gene end was trimmed by 1 base and the J gene end by 4 bases; junction bases not matched to a gene: 13. Here the CDR3 DNA reads TGCGCCAGCAGCTTGCTGTTTCCAGGGGGTACGTCCTATGGCTACACCTTC. It specifies CASSLLFPGGTSYGYTF.

The chain's CDR3 is CASSLRTGFAQFF. In DNA form, the CDR3 reads TGTGCCAGCAGTTTGCGTACAGGGTTCGCGCAGTTCTTC. The chain couples TRBV28 to TRBJ2-1, with a weak D call TRBD1 (6 bases). V lost 3 bases and J 12 bases, leaving 15 bases between the germline ends. Germline CDR1 is MDHEN and CDR2 is SYDVKM. The CDR3 is 13 residues long.

The chain couples TRBV7-8 to TRBJ1-2, with 9 bases fitting TRBD1. The CDR3 length is 15 residues. CDR1 and CDR2 (germline): SGHVS, FQNEAQ. Germline trimming cut 5 bases from V and 4 bases from J; bases unmatched to any gene: 8. The CDR3 region is CASSPYRGHPYGYTF. Here the CDR3 DNA reads TGTGCCAGCAGCCCATACAGGGGGCACCCCTATGGCTACACCTTC.

The table lists this clonotype with many counts. The DNA for the CDR3 is TGCGCCAGCAGCCCGCGGACTAGCCCGGATACGCAGTATTTT. Protein product: CASSPRTSPDTQYF. The V call is TRBV5-1, the J call TRBJ2-3, with 8 bases identical to TRBD2. This CDR3 has 14 residues. After removal of 4 bases from V and 6 bases from J, the junction contained 7 bases not matched to a gene. Germline CDR1 SGHRS, CDR2 YFSETQ. The whole variable domain, filled in from reference TRBV5-1 and TRBJ2-3, reads KAGVTQTPRYLIKTRGQQVTLSCSPISGHRSVSWYQQTPGQGLQFLFEYFSETQRNKGNFPGRFSGRQFSNSRSEMNVSTLELGDSALYLCASSPRTSPDTQYFGPGTRLTVL.

V usage is TRBV4-1 and J usage is TRBJ2-1, with D perhaps matching TRBD2 (6 bases). The CDR3 is 13 amino acids. Trimming left V 1 base short and J 8 bases short, with 9 bases between. In germline, CDR1 is MGHRA, CDR2 YSYEKL. The CDR3 spells CASSQAPGDEQFF. The CDR3 DNA sequence: TGCGCCAGCAGCCAAGCCCCGGGAGATGAGCAGTTCTTC.

Only one count was recorded for this clonotype. This CDR3 is CASGPGQITDTQYF. CDR3 coding DNA: TGTGCTAGTGGGCCGGGACAGATTACAGATACGCAGTATTTT. The chain combines TRBV12-5 with TRBJ2-3; 7 nucleotides agree with TRBD1. The CDR3 consists of 14 residues. V trimming: 6 bases; J trimming: 3 bases; junction bases outside the gene matches: 6. Germline CDR1 reads LGHNT; CDR2 reads FRNRAP.

Only a few counts were recorded for this clonotype. The J gene is TRBJ2-3, the V gene TRBV29-1, with 9 bases that match TRBD1. CDR1 is SQVTM and CDR2 is ANQGSEA in the germline V gene. The ends lost 7 bases at V and 3 bases at J; junction bases unmatched: 5. The CDR3 is 13 residues long. The CDR3 DNA reads TGCAGCGGAGGGGACAGGGTAACAGATACGCAGTATTTT. Its protein is CSGGDRVTDTQYF.